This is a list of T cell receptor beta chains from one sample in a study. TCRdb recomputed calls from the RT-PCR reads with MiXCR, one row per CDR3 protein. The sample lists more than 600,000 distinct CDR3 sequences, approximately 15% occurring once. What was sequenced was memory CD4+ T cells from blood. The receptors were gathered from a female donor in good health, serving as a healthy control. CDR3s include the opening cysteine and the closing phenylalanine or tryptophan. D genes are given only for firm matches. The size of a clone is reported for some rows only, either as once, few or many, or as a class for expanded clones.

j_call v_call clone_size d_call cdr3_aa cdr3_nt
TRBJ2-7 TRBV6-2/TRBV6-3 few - CASREQGFAYEQYF TGTGCCAGCCGTGAGCAGGGCTTCGCCTACGAGCAGTACTTC
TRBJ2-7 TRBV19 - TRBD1 CASSDAPGTGAYEQYF TGTGCCAGTAGCGACGCTCCCGGGACAGGGGCCTACGAGCAGTACTTC
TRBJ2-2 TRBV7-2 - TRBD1 CASSLDRVNTGELFF TGTGCCAGCAGCCTCGACAGGGTGAATACCGGGGAGCTGTTTTTT
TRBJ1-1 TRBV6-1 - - CASRWGEASTEAFF TGTGCCAGCAGATGGGGGGAGGCGAGCACTGAAGCTTTCTTT
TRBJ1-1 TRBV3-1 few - CASSPPPSMNTEAFF TGTGCCAGCAGCCCCCCCCCCTCTATGAACACTGAAGCTTTCTTT
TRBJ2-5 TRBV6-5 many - CASSYSQANQETQYF TGTGCCAGCAGTTACTCGCAGGCCAACCAAGAGACCCAGTACTTC
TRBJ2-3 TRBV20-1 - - CSAPIGLDTQYF TGCAGTGCTCCCATTGGGTTGGATACGCAGTATTTT
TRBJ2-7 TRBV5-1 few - CASSLRFNEQYF TGCGCCAGCAGCTTGAGATTCAACGAGCAGTACTTC
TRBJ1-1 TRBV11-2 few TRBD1 CASSLVLGQGYRNTEAFF TGTGCCAGCAGCTTAGTTCTCGGACAGGGTTATAGGAACACTGAAGCTTTCTTT
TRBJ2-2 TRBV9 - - CASSVRHTGELFF TGTGCCAGCAGCGTACGGCACACCGGGGAGCTGTTTTTT
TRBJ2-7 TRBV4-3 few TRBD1 CASSRTLSGTGDSYEQYF TGCGCCAGCAGCCGAACCCTCTCCGGGACAGGGGACTCCTACGAGCAGTACTTC
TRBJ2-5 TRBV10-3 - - CAISGGGNQETQYF TGTGCCATCAGTGGGGGCGGGAACCAAGAGACCCAGTACTTC
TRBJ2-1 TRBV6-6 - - CASSEWAHNEQFF TGTGCCAGCAGTGAGTGGGCGCACAATGAGCAGTTCTTC
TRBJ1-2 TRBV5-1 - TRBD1 CASSLEVTGDLNYGYTF TGCGCCAGCAGCTTGGAAGTGACAGGGGACTTAAACTATGGCTACACCTTC
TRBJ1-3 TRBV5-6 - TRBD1 CASSPLADPGQVPGNTIYF TGTGCCAGCAGCCCGTTGGCTGACCCGGGACAGGTCCCTGGAAACACCATATATTTT
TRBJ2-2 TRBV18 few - CASSPLDLAYTGELFF TGTGCCAGCTCACCACTTGACCTAGCATACACCGGGGAGCTGTTTTTT
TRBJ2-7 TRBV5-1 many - CASSLPSLYEQYF TGCGCCAGCAGCTTACCTAGTCTCTACGAGCAGTACTTC
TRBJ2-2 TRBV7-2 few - CASSLARLEAGELFF TGTGCCAGCAGCTTAGCGAGGTTGGAGGCGGGGGAGCTGTTTTTT
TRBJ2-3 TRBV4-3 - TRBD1 CASSQENRGRTDTQYF TGCGCCAGCAGCCAAGAAAACAGGGGGCGGACAGATACGCAGTATTTT
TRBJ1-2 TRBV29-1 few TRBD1 CSVGQQNGYTF TGCAGCGTGGGACAGCAGAATGGCTACACCTTC
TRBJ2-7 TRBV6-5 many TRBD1 CASSYSPTGEGEQYF TGTGCCAGCAGTTACTCCCCGACAGGGGAAGGCGAGCAGTACTTC
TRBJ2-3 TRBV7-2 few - CASSLRRGGPTDTQYF TGTGCCAGCAGCTTGAGGAGGGGGGGGCCCACAGATACGCAGTATTTT
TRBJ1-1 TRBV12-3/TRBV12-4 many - CASRYGTDNTEAFF TGTGCCAGCAGGTACGGGACGGACAACACTGAAGCTTTCTTT